Below are 5 T cell receptor beta chains sequenced from a single sample in a study of T cell changes during pregnancy in multiple sclerosis. Some clones are missing from TCRdb's copy, which holds only in-frame ones; the method was immunoSEQ multiplex PCR. The table shows 80,000 to 130,000 clones, with around 94% occurring only once. The sequencing used peripheral blood, collected in the second trimester of pregnancy. These receptors originate from a female donor with multiple sclerosis, enrolled in a pregnancy study.

This clone is a singleton in its sample. The gene calls are TRBV9 and TRBJ1-1; D call uncertain. Germline V gene lookup returns CDR1 SGDLS and CDR2 YYNGEE. V dropped 0 bases and J dropped 2 bases, with 5 bases sitting between them. This CDR3 is 13 amino acids long. The CDR3 here is CASSVGTNTEAFF. Here the CDR3 DNA reads TGTGCCAGCAGCGTAGGAACAAACACTGAAGCTTTCTTT. The whole variable domain, remainder taken from reference TRBV9 and TRBJ1-1, is DSGVTQTPKHLITATGQRVTLRCSPRSGDLSVYWYQQSLDQGLQFLIQYYNGEERAKGNILERFSAQQFPDLHSELNLSSLELGDSALYFCASSVGTNTEAFFGQGTRLTVV.

The V and J genes are TRBV18 and TRBJ1-2; 7 bases are shared with TRBD1. V gave up 2 bases and J gave up 6 bases; unmatched junction bases: 3. The CDR3 sequence is 13 residues long. Germline assignment: CDR1 KGHSH and CDR2 LQKENI. CDR3 sequence: CASSPKTGHGYTF. The DNA for the CDR3 is TGTGCCAGCTCACCAAAGACAGGGCATGGCTACACCTTC.

This sequence joins TRBV7-2 and TRBJ1-1; D is ambiguous. This CDR3 comprises 13 residues. V was pared by 5 bases and J by 3 bases, with 10 bases between. Looked up from germline, CDR1 is SGHTA and CDR2 is FQGNSA. The chain's CDR3 is CASSPGRYTEAFF. In DNA, the CDR3 is TGTGCCAGCAGCCCTGGGCGTTACACTGAAGCTTTCTTT.

This clone was picked up a small number of times. The chain has TRBV27 and TRBJ2-7, with TRBD2 as a possible D gene (6 bases). The germline gives CDR1 MNHEY, CDR2 SMNVEV (reference sequence). This CDR3 comprises 18 residues. V shed 0 bases and J shed 4 bases, with 22 bases lying between them. The CDR3 loop reads CASSLSTPVSSGGYEQYF. CDR3 nucleotide sequence: TGTGCCAGCAGTTTATCCACCCCGGTGAGTAGCGGAGGGTACGAGCAGTACTTC.

The chain is built from TRBV10-3 and TRBJ1-1; D may be TRBD1 (5 bases). This CDR3 has 14 residues. V lost 4 bases and J 1 base, leaving 10 bases between the germline ends. CDR1 and CDR2 from the germline V gene are ENHRY and SYGVKD. The CDR3 bases are TGTGCCATCAGTGTTGGGCAGGGGAACACTGAAGCTTTCTTT. Its protein is CAISVGQGNTEAFF.